The rows below give T cell receptor beta chains drawn from one sample of a study of blood T cell repertoires in COVID-19. Repertoires were generated with immunoSEQ multiplex PCR, while TCRdb's copy carries only in-frame clones and drops some. Here the sample spans tens of thousands of clones, 60% to 80% being singletons. Sequencing was performed on peripheral blood. The receptors were sampled from a man between 65 and 79 years old with active or convalescent COVID-19. The CDR3 runs from the conserved cysteine through the conserved F or W. The D gene is left open where the match is weak. Where a row states a size, it is once, few, many or the class of an expanded clone; other rows omit it.

NA	TRBJ1-2	TRBV7-9	TRBD1	TGTGCCAGCAGCTCCAGGACAGGGGGCGAGGCTAACTATGGCTACACCTTC	CASSSRTGGEANYGYTF
NA	TRBJ1-1	TRBV5-5	NA	TGTGCCAGCAGTCTCGGGGCAGGGGAGAACACTGAAGCTTTCTTT	CASSLGAGENTEAFF
NA	TRBJ2-7	TRBV7-8	NA	TGTGCCAGCAGCTTCCAGGACAGCAAGTTGGAGCAGTACTTC	CASSFQDSKLEQYF
few	TRBJ2-1	TRBV7-3	NA	TGTGCCAGCAGCTTCGGCAGCGCGAATTACAATGAGCAGTTCTTC	CASSFGSANYNEQFF
NA	TRBJ2-3	TRBV7-3	NA	TGTGCCAGCAGCCTCACGGGGTTCTACACAGATACGCAGTATTTT	CASSLTGFYTDTQYF
few	TRBJ2-1	TRBV2	NA	TGTGCCAGCAGGGCTCAGGGGACCTACTCCTACAATGAGCAGTTCTTC	CASRAQGTYSYNEQFF
NA	TRBJ1-4	TRBV27	TRBD1	TGTGCCAGCAGTCTCAGGGGGATGATTACTAATGAAAAACTGTTTTTT	CASSLRGMITNEKLFF
NA	TRBJ1-5	TRBV7-2	NA	TGTGCCAGCAGCTTTTGGGGCTCGAATCAGCCCCAGCATTTT	CASSFWGSNQPQHF
NA	TRBJ1-4	TRBV30	NA	TGTGCCTGGAGTGTCAAGGGGTCTAGTGAAAAACTGTTTTTT	CAWSVKGSSEKLFF
NA	TRBJ2-7	TRBV27	NA	TGTGCCAGCAGTCCCGGGATCAGCTACGAGCAGTACTTC	CASSPGISYEQYF
NA	TRBJ1-2	TRBV6-5	NA	TGTGCCAGCAATCAGAGGAACTATGGCTACACCTTC	CASNQRNYGYTF
NA	TRBJ2-6	TRBV7-3	NA	TGTGCCAGCAGCCGATCGGGGGCTGGGGCCAACGTCCTGACTTTC	CASSRSGAGANVLTF
NA	TRBJ2-5	TRBV11-1	NA	TGTGCCAGCAGCTTAGGGGGGCGCATGGAAGAGACCCAGTACTTC	CASSLGGRMEETQYF
NA	TRBJ1-1	TRBV6-6	NA	TGTGCCAGCATTTGGACTCCCCGCACTGAAGCTTTCTTT	CASIWTPRTEAFF
NA	TRBJ1-5	TRBV7-2	NA	TGTGCCAGCAGCTTAGGCAGGGATCAGCCCCAGCATTTT	CASSLGRDQPQHF
NA	TRBJ2-2	TRBV7-9	NA	TGTGCCAGCAGCTTAAGGACAGTAGGCACCGGGGAGCTGTTTTTT	CASSLRTVGTGELFF
NA	TRBJ1-5	TRBV19	TRBD1	TGTGCCAGTAGTATGGACAGGGTTCAGCCCCAGCATTTT	CASSMDRVQPQHF
NA	TRBJ2-2	TRBV27	TRBD2	TGTGCCAGCAGTTTACCCACAGGACTAGCGGGGGGCGTGACCGGGGAGCTGTTTTTT	CASSLPTGLAGGVTGELFF
NA	TRBJ1-5	TRBV7-9	NA	TGTGCCAGCAGCCACACCGGTTCTTGGCAGGGCAATCAGCCCCAGCATTTT	CASSHTGSWQGNQPQHF
NA	TRBJ2-7	TRBV9	TRBD2	TGTGCCAGCAGCCCCCGCACTAGCGGGGCTTCAACCTACGAGCAGTACTTC	CASSPRTSGASTYEQYF
NA	TRBJ2-5	TRBV7-9	TRBD2	TGTGCCAGCAGCCCAGGGAGCGGGAGGCAAGAGACCCAGTACTTC	CASSPGSGRQETQYF
NA	TRBJ1-2	TRBV9	TRBD1	TGTGCCAGCAGGACCGGGACAGGGTATGGCTACACCTTC	CASRTGTGYGYTF
NA	TRBJ2-7	TRBV5-1	NA	TGCGCCAGCAGCATTTCAGGGGAATGGGACGAGCAGTACTTC	CASSISGEWDEQYF
NA	TRBJ2-1	TRBV7-2	NA	TGTGCCAGCAGCTTAGGGTCAGGGTCTGGGGAAAATGAGCAGTTCTTC	CASSLGSGSGENEQFF
once	TRBJ2-7	TRBV19	TRBD1	TGTGCCAGTAGTCTAAGACAGGGGTCGTTTTACGAGCAGTACTTC	CASSLRQGSFYEQYF
NA	TRBJ1-5	TRBV12-3/TRBV12-4	NA	TGTGCCAGCAGTTTACAGGGCGCGCAGCCCCAGCATTTT	CASSLQGAQPQHF
NA	TRBJ2-2	TRBV25-1	NA	TGTGCCAGCAGTGAATTAGGGGCCTTAGGGACCGGGGAGCTGTTTTTT	CASSELGALGTGELFF
NA	TRBJ1-5	TRBV6-2/TRBV6-3	NA	TGTGCCAGCAGTTACTCGCGGGGTAGGAATCAGCCCCAGCATTTT	CASSYSRGRNQPQHF
NA	TRBJ2-2	TRBV2	NA	TGTGCCAGCAGTGAGCTAGCAAGCGGGGAGCTGTTTTTT	CASSELASGELFF
many	TRBJ1-1	TRBV12-3/TRBV12-4	TRBD1	TGTGCCAGCAGAGACAGGGAATATGATGAAGCTTTCTTT	CASRDREYDEAFF
NA	TRBJ2-1	TRBV7-2	NA	TGTGCCAGCAGCTTAGAGACTTACAATGAGCAGTTCTTC	CASSLETYNEQFF
NA	TRBJ1-2	TRBV29-1	NA	TGCAGCGTTGAAGGCAGGGAAGGTGGCTACACCTTC	CSVEGREGGYTF
NA	TRBJ2-1	TRBV24-1	NA	TGTGCCACCAGCTACAGGGTTGGCAATGAGCAGTTCTTC	CATSYRVGNEQFF
NA	TRBJ2-6	TRBV12-5	TRBD2	TGTGCTAGTGGTACGGCGGGAGCTGGGGCCAACGTCCTGACTTTC	CASGTAGAGANVLTF
once	TRBJ2-7	TRBV9	TRBD2	TGTGCCAGCAGCCCCGGGACTAGCGGCTTCACCTACGAGCAGTACTTC	CASSPGTSGFTYEQYF
NA	TRBJ2-5	TRBV7-8	NA	TGTGCCAGCAGCTTAGCGTCGCGGCAAGAGACCCAGTACTTC	CASSLASRQETQYF
NA	TRBJ2-5	TRBV7-2	TRBD2	TGTGCCAGCAGCTTAATGAGGGGGACTAGCGGGTATCTCCACTTC	CASSLMRGTSGYLHF
NA	TRBJ2-1	TRBV19	NA	TGTGCCAGTATACGAGGGGGCTCCTACAATGAGCAGTTCTTC	CASIRGGSYNEQFF
NA	TRBJ2-7	TRBV10-3	TRBD1	TGTGCCATCAGTGAGAGACTCTCCGGGACAGGGTTAAACGAGCAGTACTTC	CAISERLSGTGLNEQYF
NA	TRBJ1-1	TRBV12-5	TRBD1	TGTGCTAGTGGTGGCCGGGACAGACCCACTGATTTAGCTTTCTTT	CASGGRDRPTDLAFF
NA	TRBJ2-7	TRBV27	NA	TGTGCCAGCAGCCCCGCGGGCTACAGAGACTACGAGCAGTACTTC	CASSPAGYRDYEQYF
NA	TRBJ1-1	TRBV11-2	TRBD1	TGTGCCAGCAGCTTAGCCGGGACAGGGACCTGGAACACTGAAGCTTTCTTT	CASSLAGTGTWNTEAFF